This passage covers 31 T cell receptor beta chains from one sample sequenced in a study of T cell responses to AZD1222 COVID-19 vaccine (dated by TCRdb to the early 2020s). The time point label, read with the paper, signifies: baseline before first vaccination. Receptors were amplified or captured by the immunoSEQ multiplex PCR assay. TCRdb's version of the immuneACCESS table is confined to in-frame rearrangements and falls short of the full clone set. An unresolved V gene accounts for under half of the shortfall where checked; the remainder is of unknown origin. Within this sample are roughly 140,000 clones, with about 87% of them counted one time only. Jointly, the top ten make up 2% to 2.5% of the sample. This specimen consisted of peripheral blood, obtained on day 0 of AZD1222 vaccination. The receptors here all came from an adult in good health.

The rearrangement links TRBV5-6 to TRBJ2-3; D remains unclear. Trimming stripped 2 bases from V and 2 bases from J, with 0 bases between. Germline CDR1 is SGHDT and CDR2 is YYEEEE. There are 11 residues in the CDR3. CDR3 region: CASSFTDTQYF. In DNA form, the CDR3 reads TGTGCCAGCAGCTTCACAGATACGCAGTATTTT.

V gene TRBV24-1 combines with J gene TRBJ2-1; TRBD1 matches at 7 bases. After removal of 2 bases from V and 4 bases from J, the junction contained 7 bases not matched to a gene. CDR1 and CDR2 (germline): KGHDR, SFDVKD. This CDR3 comprises 16 residues. The CDR3: CATSDSVQGIYNEQFF. CDR3 nucleotides: TGTGCCACCAGTGATTCCGTACAGGGGATATACAATGAGCAGTTCTTC.

The V gene is TRBV6-2 or TRBV6-3, the J gene TRBJ1-5; D is ambiguous. CDR1 and CDR2 (germline): MNHEY, SVGEGT. There are 16 residues in the CDR3. V was pared by 3 bases and J by 1 base, with 13 bases between. CDR3 nucleotides: TGTGCCAGCAGTTATCGGGGTCTCGCGAGCAATCAGCCCCAGCATTTT. Encoded protein: CASSYRGLASNQPQHF.

The chain is built from TRBV15 and TRBJ1-1, with D perhaps TRBD1 (5 bases). In germline, CDR1 is LNHNV, CDR2 YYDKDF (reference sequence). V was trimmed by 0 bases and J by 4 bases, leaving 9 bases between them. The CDR3 extends over 14 amino acids. CDR3: CATSREGGTTEAFF. CDR3 nucleotides: TGTGCCACCAGCAGAGAGGGGGGGACCACTGAAGCTTTCTTT.

V gene TRBV7-3 combines with J gene TRBJ1-1; TRBD1 might be the D (5 bases). This CDR3 has 13 residues. V was trimmed by 3 bases and J by 4 bases, leaving 9 bases between them. Germline V gene lookup returns CDR1 SGHTA and CDR2 FQGTGA. In nucleotides, the CDR3 is TGTGCCAGCAGCTTGTCGGGGGGCACTGAAGCTTTCTTT. This sequence encodes CASSLSGGTEAFF.

V is TRBV6-5 and J is TRBJ1-4; D uncertain. The CDR3 contains 14 residues. V was clipped by 6 bases and J by 7 bases, with 15 bases between them. Germline V gene sequence: CDR1 MNHEY, CDR2 SVGAGI. The CDR3 region is CASRGATTSEKLFF. CDR3 coding DNA: TGTGCCAGCAGAGGTGCAACCACGAGTGAAAAACTGTTTTTT.

The chain joins TRBV3-1 (or the pseudogene TRBV3-2) to TRBJ1-2; maybe TRBD1 (6 bases). The V end lost 1 base, the J end lost 0 bases, and 12 bases lay between the germline ends. Germline CDR1 is LGHDT and CDR2 is YNNKEL (reference sequence). This CDR3 contains 16 residues. CDR3 nucleotide sequence: TGTGCCAGCAGCCAAGTGGACCCAGGGGCTAACTATGGCTACACCTTC. This translates into CASSQVDPGANYGYTF.

This chain uses TRBV6-2 or TRBV6-3 with TRBJ2-1; D unclear. This CDR3 is 16 amino acids long. Between the trimmed V and J ends, which lost 3 bases and 4 bases, there was a span of 16 bases. Germline V gives CDR1 MNHEY, CDR2 SVGEGT. CDR3 DNA: TGTGCCAGCAGTTATCTGAAAGGCAGGCAATACAATGAGCAGTTCTTC. Its protein is CASSYLKGRQYNEQFF.

The rearrangement uses TRBV3-1 (or the pseudogene TRBV3-2) and TRBJ2-1; TRBD2 matches 12 bases. J lost 3 bases, V lost 1 base, and 10 bases had no gene match. Germline loops: CDR1 LGHDT, CDR2 YNNKEL (reference sequence). The CDR3 loop spans 19 amino acids. In DNA form, the CDR3 reads TGTGCCAGCAGCCAAGGACCTAGCGGGAGGGTCCCCTACTACAATGAGCAGTTCTTC. Translated, it gives CASSQGPSGRVPYYNEQFF.

The rearrangement joins TRBV6-4 to TRBJ1-1; D not resolved. This CDR3 region has 13 residues. CDR1 is MRHNA and CDR2 is SNTAGT in the germline V gene. Trimming removed 7 bases at V and 1 base at J, with 10 bases between. CDR3 loop: CASKKTGNTEAFF. CDR3 in DNA: TGTGCCAGCAAGAAGACGGGGAACACTGAAGCTTTCTTT.

The chain couples TRBV5-1 to TRBJ1-4, with TRBD1 as a possible D gene (5 bases). The V gene's germline CDR1 is SGHRS and CDR2 YFSETQ. Trimming left V 3 bases short and J 3 bases short, with 9 bases between. The CDR3 consists of 14 residues. The CDR3 coding sequence is TGCGCCAGCAGCTCTTGGGGGGCTAATGAAAAACTGTTTTTT. Its protein product is CASSSWGANEKLFF.

This rearrangement joins TRBV9 to TRBJ2-5; D might be TRBD2 (5 bases). V was cut by 0 bases and J by 3 bases, with 12 bases left in between. Per germline, CDR1 SGDLS and CDR2 YYNGEE. This CDR3 is 15 amino acids long. CDR3 in amino acids: CASSVGGVKEETQYF. The CDR3 DNA sequence: TGTGCCAGCAGCGTAGGGGGAGTTAAGGAAGAGACCCAGTACTTC. Drawing the rest from reference TRBV9 and TRBJ2-5, the complete variable domain is DSGVTQTPKHLITATGQRVTLRCSPRSGDLSVYWYQQSLDQGLQFLIQYYNGEERAKGNILERFSAQQFPDLHSELNLSSLELGDSALYFCASSVGGVKEETQYFGPGTRLLVL.

This clone was picked up one time. DNA for the CDR3: TGTGCCAGTAGAGAACAGGGATTAACTCAGCCCCAGCATTTT. This codes for CASREQGLTQPQHF. The chain joins TRBV19 to TRBJ1-5, with D possibly TRBD1 on 6 matching bases. CDR1 is LNHDA, CDR2 SQIVND, per germline (reference sequence). V lost 6 bases to trimming and J lost 6 bases, with 15 bases between them. The length of the CDR3 is 14 residues.

The chain links TRBV9 to TRBJ1-1, with TRBD1 as a possible D gene (5 bases). Trimming took 0 bases from V and 3 from J, leaving 9 bases between them. Looked up from germline, CDR1 is SGDLS and CDR2 is YYNGEE. There are 14 residues in the CDR3. The CDR3 DNA reads TGTGCCAGCAGCGTAGGAGGGGTCGACACTGAAGCTTTCTTT. This gives the protein CASSVGGVDTEAFF.

V and J are TRBV3-1 (or the pseudogene TRBV3-2) and TRBJ1-2, with a tentative D call TRBD1 (6 bases). CDR3 size: 15 residues. V was trimmed by 2 bases and J by 0 bases, leaving 10 bases between them. Germline V CDR1 and CDR2: LGHDT, YNNKEL (reference sequence). The CDR3 DNA sequence: TGTGCCAGCAGCCAAAAGGGGGATTCTAACTATGGCTACACCTTC. This gives the protein CASSQKGDSNYGYTF.

This clone showed up just once. This chain uses TRBV30 with TRBJ1-2, with 7 bases fitting TRBD1. The CDR3 is 12 residues long. Germline V gene lookup returns CDR1 GTSNPN and CDR2 SVGIG (reference sequence). Trimming took 2 bases from V and 9 from J; bases not matched to a gene: 6. CDR3: CAWSRDRARYTF. The CDR3 DNA is TGTGCCTGGAGTCGAGACAGGGCTCGCTACACCTTC. Complete variable domain (other parts from reference TRBV30 and TRBJ1-2): SQTIHQWPATLVQPVGSPLSLECTVEGTSNPNLYWYRQAAGRGLQLLFYSVGIGQISSEVPQNLSASRPQDRQFILSSKKLLLSDSGFYLCAWSRDRARYTFGSGTRLTVV.

The chain combines TRBV11-2 with TRBJ2-5; 11 nucleotides match TRBD2. The CDR3 runs 15 residues. Per the germline V gene, CDR1 is SGHAT and CDR2 is FQNNGV. The J segment lost 5 bases and the V segment lost 5 bases, leaving 7 bases of the junction unmatched. The CDR3 coding sequence is TGTGCCAGCAGCCTTCTAGCGGGAGGCGGGGAGACCCAGTACTTC. It specifies CASSLLAGGGETQYF.

The chain recombines TRBV19 with TRBJ1-5; D is unclear. The CDR3 is 12 residues long. V was trimmed by 0 bases and J by 16 bases, leaving 13 bases between them. CDR1 is LNHDA, CDR2 SQIVND, per germline (reference sequence). CDR3 residues: CASSIDPSGVHF. CDR3 DNA: TGTGCCAGTAGTATAGATCCCTCGGGAGTCCATTTT.

V gene TRBV27 combines with J gene TRBJ1-2, with a possible D match to TRBD1 (5 bases). The V and J ends lost 8 bases and 4 bases respectively, with 23 bases between them. This CDR3 is built from 16 residues. Germline V gene data show CDR1 as MNHEY and CDR2 as SMNVEV (reference sequence). In DNA, the CDR3 is TGTGCCAGCTCGCCGGCAGGGAAGGGTGAAGGCTATGGCTACACCTTC. This translates into CASSPAGKGEGYGYTF.

This clone turned up a few times. CDR3 bases: TGTGCCAGCAGCTTGGTGTCCGGGGAGCTGTTTTTT. Its protein is CASSLVSGELFF. The rearrangement uses TRBV5-6 and TRBJ2-2; D is unclear. The CDR3 length is 12 residues. Germline V gene sequence: CDR1 SGHDT, CDR2 YYEEEE. Trimming removed 0 bases from V and 6 bases from J, with 3 bases in between.

This clone was recorded a few times. The chain employs TRBV7-9 and TRBJ2-7; 7 bases map to TRBD2. The CDR3 runs 15 residues. CDR1 and CDR2 (germline): SEHNR, FQNEAQ (reference sequence). Unmatched junction bases numbered 11, after V lost 5 bases and J lost 4 bases. DNA for the CDR3: TGTGCCAGCAGCCCCAGACTAGCCTCCTCTTACGAGCAGTACTTC. Its protein product is CASSPRLASSYEQYF.

In DNA form, the CDR3 reads TGCGCCAGCAGCTTAAGGCTGACAGGGAGGGCAGATACGCAGTATTTT. Its translation: CASSLRLTGRADTQYF. The rearrangement links TRBV5-1 to TRBJ2-3, with D perhaps given as TRBD1 or TRBD2 (7 bases each). The germline CDR1 and CDR2 sequences are SGHRS and YFSETQ. The CDR3 has 16 amino acids. With 2 bases removed from V and 4 bases from J, the gap between germline ends came to 17 bases.

J is TRBJ1-3 and V is TRBV27; D is undetermined. Germline values: CDR1 MNHEY, CDR2 SMNVEV (reference sequence). The CDR3 loop spans 13 amino acids. Trimming removed 4 bases from V and 2 bases from J, with 6 bases in between. The CDR3 loop reads CASSWTAGNTIYF. In DNA, the CDR3 is TGTGCCAGCAGTTGGACGGCTGGAAACACCATATATTTT.

The chain links TRBV27 to TRBJ2-7; D is unclear. With 5 bases removed from V and 6 bases from J, the gap between germline ends came to 20 bases. The CDR3 has 15 amino acids. Per germline, CDR1 MNHEY and CDR2 SMNVEV (reference sequence). The CDR3 DNA reads as TGTGCCAGCAGTCCCCACGGGCCCCGACCCCCCGAGCAGTACTTC. Translated: CASSPHGPRPPEQYF.

The CDR3 loop reads CASSQGMGGKLFF. The CDR3 nucleotides read TGCGCCAGCAGCCAAGGGATGGGGGGAAAACTGTTTTTT. This chain joins TRBV4-1 and TRBJ1-4, with TRBD1 as a possible D gene (5 bases). This CDR3 is 13 amino acids long. CDR1 is MGHRA and CDR2 is YSYEKL in the germline V gene. V shed 1 base and J shed 10 bases, with 10 bases lying between them.

The chain uses TRBV18 and TRBJ1-3; 9 bases match TRBD1. The CDR3 consists of 20 residues. Trimming removed 2 bases from V and 0 bases from J; junction bases left unmatched: 14. From germline, CDR1 is KGHSH and CDR2 LQKENI. This CDR3 is CASSPIPRPGQGTSGNTIYF. In DNA form, the CDR3 reads TGTGCCAGCTCACCAATCCCTCGGCCCGGACAGGGGACCTCTGGAAACACCATATATTTT.

The V call is TRBV4-2, the J call TRBJ2-7, with TRBD2 as a possible D gene (5 bases). CDR3 length: 16 amino acids. Germline V lookup: CDR1 LGHNA, CDR2 YNFKEQ. Deletions cut 4 bases from V and 1 base from J, with 17 bases between. CDR3 DNA: TGTGCCAGCAGCCCCTCGCTGGGGAGTCGGTCCTACGAGCAGTACTTC. It specifies CASSPSLGSRSYEQYF.

This rearrangement joins TRBV4-1 to TRBJ1-2; possible D gene TRBD1, 5 bases. The V end was cut by 0 bases, the J end by 0 bases, with 8 bases between. The CDR3 extends over 15 amino acids. Germline loops: CDR1 MGHRA, CDR2 YSYEKL. The DNA for the CDR3 is TGCGCCAGCAGCCAAGATCCAGGGACTAACTATGGCTACACCTTC. Protein product: CASSQDPGTNYGYTF.

The chain recombines TRBV5-4 with TRBJ2-7; 9 bases align to TRBD1. In germline, CDR1 is SGHNT, CDR2 YYREEE (reference sequence). The CDR3 is 14 amino acids. The V and J ends lost 4 bases and 4 bases, in that order; junction bases with no gene match: 6. CDR3 nucleotides: TGTGCCAGCAGCCCGACAGGGGGAGGGTACGAGCAGTACTTC. It translates to CASSPTGGGYEQYF.

J is TRBJ2-5 and V is TRBV11-3; a possible D gene is TRBD2 (6 bases). CDR1 and CDR2 from the germline V gene are SGHNT and YENEEA. The V end was cut by 2 bases, the J end by 5 bases, with 12 bases between. The CDR3 is 14 residues long. CDR3 sequence: CASSLRAAGETQYF. The CDR3 nucleotides are TGTGCCAGCAGCTTAAGGGCGGCGGGGGAGACCCAGTACTTC. Full variable domain (outside the CDR3, taken from reference TRBV11-3 and TRBJ2-5): EAGVVQSPRYKIIEKKQPVAFWCNPISGHNTLYWYLQNLGQGPELLIRYENEEAVDDSQLPKDRFSAERLKGVDSTLKIQPAELGDSAVYLCASSLRAAGETQYFGPGTRLLVL.

This rearrangement joins TRBV6-5 to TRBJ2-7; D remains unclear. Germline-derived CDR1 and CDR2 are MNHEY and SVGAGI. V was shortened by 8 bases and J by 0 bases, with 14 bases between the two germline ends. The CDR3 covers 14 residues. The CDR3: CASSELPSSYEQYF. As DNA, the CDR3 is TGTGCCAGCTCTGAACTACCGAGCTCCTACGAGCAGTACTTC.